The 27 T cell receptor beta chains below all came from one sample that was sequenced in a study of tumour-infiltrating T cells in Burkitt lymphoma (dated by TCRdb to the early 2020s). Receptor amplification or capture employed the immunoSEQ multiplex PCR assay. Sourced from immuneACCESS, this table was stored by TCRdb with only in-frame sequences that have V and J called. A share of the clones is absent; for the studies checked, an unresolved V gene accounts for under half, and the remainder has no known explanation. Within this sample are 12,000 to 15,000 clones, with 25% to 35% of them counted one time only. 6% to 8% of the sample is taken by the ten largest. Material for sequencing was tumor tissue. The receptors come from a human donor with diffuse large B-cell lymphoma.

The chain combines TRBV5-1 with TRBJ1-2; 7 nucleotides line up with TRBD1. Germline V gives CDR1 SGHRS, CDR2 YFSETQ. CDR3 length equals 16 residues. Trimming at V came to 4 bases and at J to 1 base, leaving 10 bases not matched to a gene. CDR3 in amino acids: CASSTLQGIINYGYTF. The CDR3 DNA sequence: TGCGCCAGCAGCACCCTACAGGGGATCATTAACTATGGCTACACCTTC.

The rearrangement uses TRBV7-9 and TRBJ2-1, with 8 positions matching TRBD2. From germline, CDR1 is SEHNR and CDR2 FQNEAQ (reference sequence). V gave up 6 bases and J gave up 15 bases; unmatched junction bases: 10. The CDR3 extends over 12 amino acids. CDR3 protein: CASRGEREKPFF. As DNA, the CDR3 is TGTGCCAGCAGAGGCGAGCGGGAGAAACCGTTCTTC.

The chain links TRBV6-1 to TRBJ1-5; D remains unclear. There are 13 residues in the CDR3. Germline assignment: CDR1 MNHNS and CDR2 SASEGT. Trimming removed 10 bases at V and 0 bases at J, with 10 bases between. This CDR3 reads CATTGNSNQPQHF. The CDR3 DNA is TGTGCCACCACGGGAAATAGCAATCAGCCCCAGCATTTT.

The genes are TRBV20-1 and TRBJ1-3; D may be TRBD1 (5 bases). Looked up from germline, CDR1 is DFQATT and CDR2 is SNEGSKA (reference sequence). The CDR3 contains 11 residues. V was cut by 1 base and J by 10 bases, with 8 bases left in between. DNA of the CDR3: TGCAGTGCTAGAGGGAGGGGTACCATATATTTT. Translated, it gives CSARGRGTIYF.

The chain carries TRBV6-5 and TRBJ1-5; D is ambiguous. V lost 0 bases, J lost 4 bases, and 10 bases lay in between. This CDR3 comprises 15 residues. Per germline, CDR1 MNHEY and CDR2 SVGAGI. CDR3: CASSYSSRGNQPQHF. CDR3 bases: TGTGCCAGCAGTTACTCGTCCCGGGGTAATCAGCCCCAGCATTTT.

This chain links TRBV30 with TRBJ1-2, with 10 nucleotides matching TRBD1. V lost 3 bases to trimming and J lost 8 bases; unmatched junction nucleotides: 6. Germline CDR1 GTSNPN, CDR2 SVGIG (reference sequence). The CDR3 runs 13 residues. CDR3: CAWRRQGASGYTF. As DNA, the CDR3 is TGTGCCTGGAGGAGACAGGGGGCCAGCGGCTACACCTTC.

The gene calls are TRBV27 and TRBJ1-5; the D is unclear. V gave up 4 bases and J gave up 0 bases, with 4 bases separating them. This CDR3 is built from 13 residues. Germline-derived CDR1 and CDR2 are MNHEY and SMNVEV (reference sequence). The CDR3 nucleotides read TGTGCCAGCAGTTCCTTTAGCAATCAGCCCCAGCATTTT. Translating it yields CASSSFSNQPQHF.

The chain recombines TRBV15 with TRBJ2-5; possible D gene TRBD2, 5 bases. This CDR3 region has 16 residues. Trimming pared 3 bases from V and 2 bases from J, leaving 16 bases between. Germline-derived CDR1 and CDR2 are LNHNV and YYDKDF (reference sequence). The CDR3 reads CATSSYPAEPQETQYF. For the CDR3, the DNA is TGTGCCACCAGCAGCTATCCAGCGGAGCCACAAGAGACCCAGTACTTC.

The V and J genes are TRBV6-5 and TRBJ1-1; a weak D match, TRBD1 (5 bases). The germline gives CDR1 MNHEY, CDR2 SVGAGI. V lost 5 bases to trimming and J lost 5 bases, with 18 bases between them. CDR3 size: 15 residues. The CDR3 is CASSALGPLRTEAFF. The CDR3 region has the DNA TGTGCCAGCAGTGCTTTGGGGCCCCTGCGGACTGAAGCTTTCTTT.

This clone was counted only a few times. The chain combines TRBV7-8 with TRBJ2-5; D gene unclear. CDR1 SGHVS and CDR2 FQNEAQ come from the germline V gene. V lost 1 base and J lost 4, with 4 bases in between. The CDR3 has 12 residues. The chain's CDR3 is CASSLVVETQYF. The CDR3 DNA is TGTGCCAGCAGCTTAGTTGTAGAGACCCAGTACTTC.

The J gene is TRBJ2-3, the V gene TRBV19; D may be TRBD1 or TRBD2 (5 bases each). Trimming pared 3 bases from V and 2 bases from J, leaving 9 bases between. The V gene's germline CDR1 is LNHDA and CDR2 SQIVND (reference sequence). The CDR3 has 14 residues. For the CDR3, the DNA is TGTGCCAGTAGTATTGGGGGAGCCACAGATACGCAGTATTTT. Translation: CASSIGGATDTQYF.

This clone was observed a handful of times. V usage is TRBV2 and J usage is TRBJ2-7; 7 positions match TRBD1. Per germline, CDR1 SNHLY and CDR2 FYNNEI. Trimming cost V 6 bases and J 1 base; bases outside gene matches: 3. The CDR3 sequence is 13 residues long. The CDR3 protein is CASRQGVSYEQYF. The CDR3 DNA is TGTGCCAGCAGGCAGGGGGTATCCTACGAGCAGTACTTC.

This clone is medium-sized by share. This chain links TRBV4-1 with TRBJ1-2, with D perhaps TRBD1 (5 bases). The CDR3 is 12 amino acids. The V end was cut by 3 bases, the J end by 4 bases, with 6 bases between. CDR1 and CDR2 (germline): MGHRA, YSYEKL. CDR3 region: CASSHDSYGYTF. The CDR3 nucleotides are TGCGCCAGCAGCCACGACAGCTATGGCTACACCTTC.

V and J are TRBV19 and TRBJ1-5, with a tentative D call TRBD1 (5 bases). The V end lost 4 bases, the J end lost 1 base, and 23 bases lay between the germline ends. The CDR3 has 19 amino acids. Germline lookup yields CDR1 LNHDA and CDR2 SQIVND (reference sequence). The CDR3 DNA sequence: TGTGCCAGTAGTAGGGGGGGAAGAGACGGATCTTTGAGCAATCAGCCCCAGCATTTT. Translation gives CASSRGGRDGSLSNQPQHF.

The V and J genes are TRBV9 and TRBJ2-3; 11 nucleotides align to TRBD2. With V trimmed by 3 bases and J by 0 bases, 3 bases remained unmatched. The CDR3 is 16 residues long. Germline assignment: CDR1 SGDLS and CDR2 YYNGEE. The CDR3 sequence is CASSEGLAVSTDTQYF. CDR3 nucleotides: TGTGCCAGCAGCGAGGGACTAGCGGTCAGCACAGATACGCAGTATTTT.

This clone was seen more than once but under ten times. The chain links TRBV5-1 to TRBJ1-2; 7 bases agree with TRBD1. The CDR3 length is 13 residues. The V gene's germline CDR1 is SGHRS and CDR2 YFSETQ. With 5 bases clipped from V and 3 bases from J, the junction kept 4 bases outside the gene matches. This CDR3 is CASRPTGDYGYTF. The CDR3 bases are TGCGCCAGCAGGCCCACAGGGGACTATGGCTACACCTTC.

V usage is TRBV18 and J usage is TRBJ2-3; 8 bases fit TRBD2. V trimming: 6 bases; J trimming: 4 bases; junction bases outside the gene matches: 12. There are 16 residues in the CDR3. Germline V CDR1 and CDR2: KGHSH, LQKENI. This CDR3 is CASSHTGTSRADTQYF. The CDR3 DNA reads as TGTGCCAGCTCGCACACCGGGACTAGTAGGGCAGATACGCAGTATTTT.

This clone was seen only a few times. The J gene is TRBJ2-1, the V gene TRBV15; TRBD2 matches at 11 bases. V lost 6 bases, J lost 8 bases, and 3 bases stayed unmatched. This CDR3 contains 13 residues. CDR1 is LNHNV and CDR2 is YYDKDF in the germline V gene (reference sequence). CDR3 coding DNA: TGTGCCACCAGGACTAGCGGGAACCATGAGCAGTTCTTC. Translating it yields CATRTSGNHEQFF.

This clone came up a few times. This CDR3 is also generated by other DNA sequences in the sample. This rearrangement joins TRBV6-5 to TRBJ2-5; possibly TRBD1 or TRBD2 for D (5 bases each). Germline V gene lookup returns CDR1 MNHEY and CDR2 SVGAGI. The CDR3 has 13 amino acids. V was cut by 5 bases and J by 11 bases, with 18 bases left in between. DNA of the CDR3: TGTGCCAGCAGTCCCGGGACCTGGAGGACTCAGTACTTC. Protein product: CASSPGTWRTQYF.

This clone appeared a few times. The J gene is TRBJ2-7, the V gene TRBV7-2; D is unclear. CDR3 length: 16 amino acids. Trimming cost V 2 bases and J 6 bases, with 20 bases left between them. CDR1 SGHTA and CDR2 FQGNSA come from the germline V gene. The CDR3 DNA reads TGTGCCAGCAGCTTATCAGCGTACTACCAGACCTCCGAGCAGTACTTC. It codes for CASSLSAYYQTSEQYF.

This clone was recorded a few times. The chain combines TRBV28 with TRBJ2-5, with 9 bases fitting TRBD1. Germline values: CDR1 MDHEN, CDR2 SYDVKM. The CDR3 contains 15 residues. The junction had 6 bases not matched to a gene; V was cut back by 2 bases and J by 5 bases. CDR3 loop: CASSLRQGGSETQYF. The CDR3 DNA reads as TGTGCCAGCAGTTTAAGACAGGGGGGGAGCGAGACCCAGTACTTC.

This chain joins TRBV29-1 and TRBJ2-5, with TRBD1 matching over 10 bases. Losses at the gene ends were 3 bases for V and 6 bases for J; bases not matched to a gene: 10. From germline, CDR1 is SQVTM and CDR2 ANQGSEA. CDR3 size: 15 residues. Here the CDR3 reads CSVEYLGQGKKTQYF. CDR3 DNA sequence: TGCAGCGTTGAGTATTTGGGACAGGGGAAGAAGACCCAGTACTTC.

The chain recombines TRBV29-1 with TRBJ2-1; D is perhaps TRBD2 (5 bases). Germline V gives CDR1 SQVTM, CDR2 ANQGSEA. CDR3 length equals 10 residues. V lost 5 bases and J lost 10, with 9 bases in between. CDR3 protein: CSVRGAEQFF. The CDR3 region has the DNA TGCAGCGTTCGGGGTGCGGAGCAGTTCTTC.

This chain links TRBV27 with TRBJ2-7, with D perhaps matching TRBD1 or TRBD2 (7 bases each). Trimming removed 3 bases at V and 3 bases at J, with 24 bases between. Germline CDR1 reads MNHEY; CDR2 reads SMNVEV (reference sequence). The CDR3 is 18 residues long. DNA of the CDR3: TGTGCCAGCAGTTTGCGGGGGACAGCCACGGGGTATTACTACGAGCAGTACTTC. The encoded protein is CASSLRGTATGYYYEQYF.

This clone was detected only a few times. The CDR3 DNA reads as TGCGCCAGCAGTGAGTCTGGGGGGGAGGCCCAGTACTTC. Protein sequence: CASSESGGEAQYF. The V and J genes are TRBV10-1 and TRBJ2-5, with TRBD2 matching over 7 bases. This CDR3 is built from 13 residues. Germline V CDR1 and CDR2: WNHNN, SYGVQD (reference sequence). J was trimmed by 9 bases and V by 0 bases; bases with no gene match: 4.

This chain uses TRBV27 with TRBJ2-5; D is perhaps TRBD1 or TRBD2 (5 bases each). Trimming shortened V by 3 bases and J by 5 bases, and 13 bases separated the two germline ends. The CDR3 consists of 14 residues. Germline V gene sequence: CDR1 MNHEY, CDR2 SMNVEV (reference sequence). The DNA of the CDR3 is TGTGCCAGCAGTTTCCGGGACCCACAGGAGACCCAGTACTTC. It yields the protein CASSFRDPQETQYF.

The genes are TRBV14 and TRBJ2-1, with 10 bases identical to TRBD2. Germline-derived CDR1 and CDR2 are SGHDN and FVKESK. This CDR3 comprises 14 residues. The trim removed 6 bases at V and 10 bases at J, leaving 9 bases unmatched. The CDR3 sequence is CASSAAGGPREQFF. In nucleotides, the CDR3 is TGTGCCAGCAGTGCAGCGGGAGGGCCTCGGGAGCAGTTCTTC.